Presented here are 22 T cell receptor beta chains from one specimen sequenced in a study of cytomegalovirus exposure and HLA in healthy donors. PCR amplification relied on 60 Vbeta primers (plus 13 Jbeta primers). Assay: immunoSEQ multiplex PCR; the TCRdb copy retains only in-frame clones and omits some. Of about 110,000 clones listed, approximately 80% are singletons. The sample comprised PBMCs. These receptors all stem from a man between 25 and 39 years old in good health and CMV-seronegative.

J is TRBJ2-5 and V is TRBV5-6, with 7 bases that match TRBD1. The J call may be faulty, since TRBJ2-7 better matches the DNA end. The CDR3 is 13 amino acids. CDR1 is SGHDT and CDR2 is YYEEEE in the germline V gene. CDR3 amino acids: CASSWGQIYEQYF. The CDR3 DNA reads as TGTGCCAGCAGCTGGGGACAGATCTACGAGCAGTACTTC.

The J gene is TRBJ1-5, the V gene TRBV19; no clear D. Per germline, CDR1 LNHDA and CDR2 SQIVND (reference sequence). The CDR3 is 11 amino acids. The CDR3 spells CASGVYQPQHF. CDR3 bases: TGTGCGTCCGGGGTATACCAGCCCCAGCATTTT.

This clone was found once. The V and J genes are TRBV6-1 and TRBJ1-2; 10 bases are shared with TRBD1. The CDR3 spans 14 residues. Looked up from germline, CDR1 is MNHNS and CDR2 is SASEGT. Trimming cost V 5 bases and J 6 bases; bases outside gene matches: 6. The CDR3 region has the DNA TGTGCCAGCAGTATCCGTGGGACAGGGGATGGCTACACCTTC. Its protein product is CASSIRGTGDGYTF.

The chain couples TRBV6-1 to TRBJ2-7, with D possibly TRBD1 on 5 matching bases. CDR3 length: 12 amino acids. Trimming shortened V by 3 bases and J by 7 bases, and 10 bases separated the two germline ends. Germline loops: CDR1 MNHNS, CDR2 SASEGT. For the CDR3, the DNA is TGTGCCAGCAGTGAGGACACTTTAGAGCAGTACTTC. Translating it yields CASSEDTLEQYF.

The V and J genes are TRBV16 and TRBJ1-2; D may be TRBD1 (5 bases). CDR3 length: 15 amino acids. Trimming cost V 4 bases and J 2 bases, with 14 bases left between them. Per germline, CDR1 KGHSY and CDR2 FQNENV. CDR3 loop: CASSPPGTENYGYTF. The CDR3 DNA reads as TGTGCCAGCAGCCCTCCTGGGACTGAAAACTATGGCTACACCTTC.

The V and J genes are TRBV4-1 and TRBJ1-4, with TRBD1 matching 9 bases. The J segment lost 8 bases and the V segment lost 3 bases, leaving 7 bases of the junction unmatched. The CDR3 loop spans 15 amino acids. Germline CDR1 MGHRA, CDR2 YSYEKL. For the CDR3, the DNA is TGCGCCAGCAGCCATCCGGGACAGGGTCTCGAAAAACTGTTTTTT. Encoded protein: CASSHPGQGLEKLFF.

The chain uses TRBV28 and TRBJ1-5; 9 positions agree with TRBD1. Per germline, CDR1 MDHEN and CDR2 SYDVKM. The CDR3 length is 15 residues. V shed 6 bases, J shed 6 bases, and the junction held 9 bases outside the gene matches. The CDR3 reads CASRIQGARRQPQHF. CDR3 bases: TGTGCCAGCAGGATACAGGGGGCGCGTCGTCAGCCCCAGCATTTT.

This chain joins TRBV28 and TRBJ2-3; TRBD2 is a possible D gene (5 bases). Trimming removed 7 bases at V and 2 bases at J, with 16 bases between. Germline lookup yields CDR1 MDHEN and CDR2 SYDVKM. The CDR3 has 15 amino acids. DNA of the CDR3: TGTGCCAGCATCCCCCCGGCTAGCACCACAGATACGCAGTATTTT. Translated, it gives CASIPPASTTDTQYF.

The chain has TRBV13 and TRBJ1-3; possibly TRBD1 for D (6 bases). V was pared by 4 bases and J by 2 bases, with 21 bases between. This CDR3 contains 18 residues. Germline CDR1 and CDR2: PRHDT and FYEKMQ (reference sequence). The CDR3, as DNA: TGTGCCAGCAGCTCCCCAACCTTTCCAGGGGTTCCTGGAAACACCATATATTTT. Its translation: CASSSPTFPGVPGNTIYF.

The chain combines TRBV5-6 with TRBJ2-1, with a weak D call TRBD1 (6 bases). V dropped 3 bases and J dropped 7 bases, with 11 bases sitting between them. The germline CDR1 and CDR2 sequences are SGHDT and YYEEEE. The CDR3 length is 13 residues. CDR3 amino acids: CASSYRQANEQFF. The CDR3 DNA sequence: TGTGCCAGCAGCTATAGACAGGCAAATGAGCAGTTCTTC.

For the CDR3, the DNA is TGTGCCAGCAGTCCGGGTAGGGGGTCTGGAAACACCATATATTTT. This sequence encodes CASSPGRGSGNTIYF. V gene TRBV7-6 combines with J gene TRBJ1-3, with D perhaps matching TRBD1 (6 bases). Trimming pared 6 bases from V and 1 base from J, leaving 13 bases between. The length of the CDR3 is 15 residues. Germline V gene lookup returns CDR1 SGHVS and CDR2 FNYEAQ.

The rearrangement uses TRBV7-9 and TRBJ2-7, with 12 bases matching TRBD2. From germline, CDR1 is SEHNR and CDR2 FQNEAQ (reference sequence). J gave up 4 bases and V 5 bases, and 6 bases lay outside the gene matches. CDR3 size: 15 residues. CDR3 in DNA: TGTGCCAGCAGCCACACTAGCGGGAGGAAATACGAGCAGTACTTC. It is translated as CASSHTSGRKYEQYF.

The CDR3 DNA is TGCGCCAGCAGCCGAGTGGCGGGGGCTAACTCTGGGGCCAACGTCCTGACTTTC. It is translated as CASSRVAGANSGANVLTF. The chain carries TRBV4-3 and TRBJ2-6; D possibly corresponds to TRBD2 (7 bases). This CDR3 contains 18 residues. Looked up from germline, CDR1 is LGHNA and CDR2 is YSLEER. Trimming took 4 bases from V and 0 from J, leaving 16 bases between them.

The J gene is TRBJ2-7, the V gene TRBV5-1; 7 positions agree with TRBD1. The CDR3 is 15 amino acids. Unmatched junction bases numbered 7, after V lost 1 base and J lost 3 bases. Germline loops: CDR1 SGHRS, CDR2 YFSETQ. The CDR3 coding sequence is TGCGCCAGCAGCTTGATGGCAGGGGGATTCTACGAGCAGTACTTC. This encodes CASSLMAGGFYEQYF.

This clone has only a few counts. The chain joins TRBV2 to TRBJ1-1; no definite D call. Between the trimmed V and J ends, which lost 4 bases and 1 base, there was a span of 16 bases. Germline assignment: CDR1 SNHLY and CDR2 FYNNEI. This CDR3 spans 16 amino acids. CDR3 sequence: CASSVSTFVSNTEAFF. CDR3 in DNA: TGTGCCAGCAGTGTAAGCACTTTTGTGTCGAACACTGAAGCTTTCTTT.

The genes are TRBV5-1 and TRBJ2-1; 9 nucleotides match TRBD2. The V gene's germline CDR1 is SGHRS and CDR2 YFSETQ. The V gene end was trimmed by 3 bases and the J gene end by 0 bases; junction bases not matched to a gene: 13. The length of the CDR3 is 19 residues. The CDR3 reads CASSSAAGGQYFSYNEQFF. In DNA, the CDR3 is TGCGCCAGCAGCTCCGCGGCGGGGGGGCAATATTTCTCCTACAATGAGCAGTTCTTC.

CDR3 loop: CASSFVNSPLHF. As DNA, the CDR3 is TGTGCCAGCAGCTTCGTGAATTCACCCCTCCACTTT. V gene TRBV5-8 combines with J gene TRBJ1-6; D gene ambiguous. The CDR3 has 12 residues. Germline V gene sequence: CDR1 SGHTS, CDR2 YDEGEE. V lost 2 bases and J lost 7, with 4 bases in between.

V is TRBV12-5 and J is TRBJ1-1; the D gene is possibly TRBD1 (5 bases). Germline V gene lookup returns CDR1 LGHNT and CDR2 FRNRAP. V was shortened by 0 bases and J by 3 bases, with 23 bases between the two germline ends. The CDR3 covers 19 residues. The CDR3 bases are TGTGCTAGTGGTTTGGTCCGCCTTTTGGGGGGAGGCGGGGACACTGAAGCTTTCTTT. Amino acids: CASGLVRLLGGGGDTEAFF.

The chain uses TRBV6-5 and TRBJ2-6; D ambiguous. V lost 0 bases, J lost 0 bases, and 3 bases lay in between. This CDR3 spans 15 amino acids. Germline V gene data show CDR1 as MNHEY and CDR2 as SVGAGI. The CDR3 DNA reads TGTGCCAGCAGTTACTCGGCCTCTGGGGCCAACGTCCTGACTTTC. Its protein product is CASSYSASGANVLTF.

This chain connects TRBV7-6 to TRBJ2-3; 9 bases match TRBD2. After removal of 4 bases from V and 5 bases from J, the junction contained 7 bases not matched to a gene. The germline gives CDR1 SGHVS, CDR2 FNYEAQ. The CDR3 runs to 15 residues. The CDR3 DNA sequence: TGTGCCAGCAGCTCCCAGCGGGGGGCGGGAGATACGCAGTATTTT. Translation: CASSSQRGAGDTQYF.

On this clone: At one boundary the junction diverges from the germline segment, which might be a read error. This chain links TRBV5-4 with TRBJ1-2; D perhaps matches TRBD1 (6 bases). The CDR3 consists of 15 residues. Germline values: CDR1 SGHNT, CDR2 YYREEE (reference sequence). The CDR3 nucleotides are TGTGCCAGCAGGTTGGGTAGCACAGGGATCTATGGCTACACCTTC. Its protein is CASRLGSTGIYGYTF.

The V gene is TRBV6-5, the J gene TRBJ1-2; weak D call: TRBD1 (5 bases). V was trimmed by 8 bases and J by 8 bases, leaving 21 bases between them. The CDR3 length is 14 residues. Germline CDR1 is MNHEY and CDR2 is SVGAGI. Here the CDR3 reads CASGAGARFGGYTF. The DNA for the CDR3 is TGTGCCAGCGGGGCAGGAGCCCGGTTCGGAGGCTACACCTTC.